This TCR beta chain was identified in a study of blood T cell repertoires in COVID-19. Study-level information: In each case, the material was cDNA or gDNA derived from T cells, B-cell-depleted T cells, or PBMCs.

Only in-frame clones appear in the TCRdb table, and some are missing; sequencing was by immunoSEQ multiplex PCR. This table holds fewer than 200,000 clones, 80% to 85% found once. The sample comprised peripheral blood. The sequence was collected from an elderly woman with active or convalescent COVID-19.

CDR3 protein: CASSLERWQGFASPLHF. CDR3 coding DNA: TGTGCCAGCAGCTTAGAAAGGTGGCAGGGTTTTGCTTCACCCCTCCACTTT. This chain connects TRBV7-9 to TRBJ1-6, with a tentative D call TRBD1 (5 bases). The CDR3 is 17 amino acids. Germline V gene data show CDR1 as SEHNR and CDR2 as FQNEAQ (reference sequence). Deletions cut 1 base from V and 9 bases from J, with 19 bases between.